This T cell receptor beta chain was sequenced during a study of blood T cell repertoires in COVID-19. Study in general: From the United States, Italy and Spain came samples of acute and convalescent COVID-19. T cells, B-cell-depleted T cells, or PBMCs supplied cDNA or gDNA.

CDR1 KGHSH and CDR2 LQKENI come from the germline V gene. This CDR3 is 14 amino acids long. The V end lost 3 bases, the J end lost 3 bases, and 8 bases lay between the germline ends. Original processing notes: The authors estimated nucleated cell counts from reference gene primer amplification. Assay used: immunoSEQ multiplex PCR; TCRdb lists only in-frame clones, some missing. V and J calls and clone size are copied from that table; D and trimming were computed from the DNA. Of tens of thousands of clones detected, over 75% appear once; the ten largest clones hold approximately 3.5%. This clone was seen a handful of times. The sample carries other DNA sequences with the same CDR3.

J is TRBJ1-4 and V is TRBV18, with D perhaps matching TRBD1 (6 bases). The sample was peripheral blood. The receptor was isolated from a woman of 80 years or more with acute or convalescent COVID-19. CDR3 DNA sequence: TGTGCCAGCTCACCTGGACAGCCTAATGAAAAACTGTTTTTT. This translates into CASSPGQPNEKLFF.